The 21 T cell receptor beta chains below were found in one sample sequenced in a study of regulatory T cells in long-lasting Graves disease. Arm-PCR of CDR3 regions with iRepertoire HTBI primers generated TCR beta libraries. TCRdb processed the multiplex PCR reads anew with MiXCR; each CDR3 protein has one entry. Among fewer than 550,000 distinct CDR3 sequences listed, about 22% were seen once. Time point indicated: persistent/refractory GD, antithyroid drugs over 5 years with positive TRAb. Extracted RNA from PBMCs served as the source of the TCR library. Sequenced material: peripheral blood mononuclear cells (PBMCs), taken when the disease was refractory, from a patient treated with antithyroid drugs. The receptor source for this set is a female donor with Graves disease.

J is TRBJ1-1 and V is TRBV28, with TRBD1 identical over 8 bases. Germline CDR1 MDHEN, CDR2 SYDVKM. This CDR3 contains 18 residues. V lost 5 bases and J lost 3; bases outside the gene matches: 17. The CDR3 DNA reads as TGTGCCAGCAGTGCACCCCCTGGCAGGGGGCAGTTTGACACTGAAGCTTTCTTT. Translation gives CASSAPPGRGQFDTEAFF.

Concerning this clonotype itself: One base away lies a much larger clone, so this may be a sequencing read error. The rearrangement links TRBV6-2 or TRBV6-3 to TRBJ1-1; D may be TRBD1 (5 bases). Germline loops: CDR1 MNHEY, CDR2 SVGEGT. The CDR3 spans 13 residues. CDR3 sequence reads: CVSRVRPDTEAFF. The CDR3 DNA follows: TGTGTCAGCAGGGTTCGGCCGGACACTGAAGCTTTCTTT.

The genes are TRBV6-1 and TRBJ2-3; maybe TRBD2 (6 bases). CDR1 and CDR2 from the germline V gene are MNHNS and SASEGT. CDR3 length: 13 amino acids. Trimming removed 10 bases at V and 4 bases at J, with 15 bases between. The CDR3 region is CATLRLAADTQYF. Here the CDR3 DNA reads TGTGCCACCCTCAGGTTAGCGGCAGATACGCAGTATTTT.

This clonotype occurred many times. The chain has TRBV28 and TRBJ2-7; the D gene is possibly TRBD2 (7 bases). Looked up from germline, CDR1 is MDHEN and CDR2 is SYDVKM. V was shortened by 6 bases and J by 3 bases, with 15 bases between the two germline ends. CDR3 length equals 14 residues. The CDR3 is CASRIQGGGYEQYF. The CDR3 bases are TGTGCCAGCAGGATACAGGGAGGGGGCTACGAGCAGTACTTC. The entire variable domain, with the rest obtained from reference TRBV28 and TRBJ2-7, is as follows: DVKVTQSSRYLVKRTGEKVFLECVQDMDHENMFWYRQDPGLGLRLIYFSYDVKMKEKGDIPEGYSVSREKKERFSLILESASTNQTSMYLCASRIQGGGYEQYFGPGTRLTVT.

This clonotype was picked up many times. The V gene is TRBV11-3, the J gene TRBJ1-2; 7 bases are a match to TRBD1. The CDR3 is made up of 14 amino acids. Germline CDR1 SGHNT, CDR2 YENEEA. After removal of 5 bases from V and 6 bases from J, the junction contained 9 bases not matched to a gene. CDR3 coding DNA: TGTGCCAGCAGCGTCGGACAGGAAGGTCATGGCTACACCTTC. It is translated as CASSVGQEGHGYTF.

With regard to this clonotype: Mismatch with germline at one junction end may stem from a read error. This chain connects TRBV11-2 to TRBJ2-3; a possible D gene is TRBD2 (5 bases). Germline V lookup: CDR1 SGHAT, CDR2 FQNNGV. The CDR3 runs to 14 residues. The CDR3 DNA is TGTGCCAGCAGCTTAGAATCCGGGATAGATACGCGGTATTTT. This codes for CASSLESGIDTRYF.

The chain joins TRBV6-1 to TRBJ2-7; TRBD2 might be the D (5 bases). Germline CDR1 and CDR2: MNHNS and SASEGT. The CDR3 runs to 13 residues. V was clipped by 10 bases and J by 0 bases, with 13 bases between them. The CDR3 nucleotides are TGTGCCATCCGGCGGGCGAGCTCCTACGAGCAGTACTTC. Amino acid sequence: CAIRRASSYEQYF.

The gene calls are TRBV19 and TRBJ2-2; D remains unclear. Germline V lookup: CDR1 LNHDA, CDR2 SQIVND (reference sequence). CDR3 length: 14 residues. Trimming removed 0 bases from V and 1 base from J, with 3 bases in between. The CDR3, as DNA: TGTGCCAGTAGTATAGATTTGAACACCGGGGAGCTGTTTTTT. The encoded protein is CASSIDLNTGELFF.

This clonotype was observed a few times. The J gene is TRBJ1-1, the V gene TRBV10-3, with D possibly TRBD1 on 6 matching bases. The V end was cut by 3 bases, the J end by 11 bases, with 16 bases between. Germline V gene lookup returns CDR1 ENHRY and CDR2 SYGVKD. This CDR3 has 13 residues. This CDR3 reads CAISDPNRVSAFF. The CDR3 DNA sequence: TGTGCCATCAGTGACCCTAACAGGGTGAGCGCTTTCTTT.

As concerns this clonotype: At one boundary the junction diverges from the germline segment, which might be a read error. The gene calls are TRBV7-9 and TRBJ2-7; tentatively, D is TRBD1 (6 bases). From germline, CDR1 is SEHNR and CDR2 FQNEAQ (reference sequence). CDR3 length equals 17 residues. CDR3 sequence (DNA): TGTGCCCGCAGCTCATGGATAGGACAGAATAGCCCCTACGAGCAGTACTTC. Translating it yields CARSSWIGQNSPYEQYF.

This clonotype showed up just a few times. The rearrangement links TRBV19 to TRBJ1-1; weak D call: TRBD1 (6 bases). V lost 6 bases and J lost 3, with 14 bases in between. The germline CDR1 and CDR2 sequences are LNHDA and SQIVND (reference sequence). The CDR3 covers 14 residues. The CDR3 is CASSPDRTDTEAFF. In nucleotides, the CDR3 is TGTGCCAGTAGCCCGGACAGAACAGACACTGAAGCTTTCTTT.

A few counts support this clonotype. This chain links TRBV20-1 with TRBJ1-5; TRBD1 agrees at 10 bases. V lost 3 bases and J lost 5; bases outside the gene matches: 19. CDR1 DFQATT and CDR2 SNEGSKA come from the germline V gene (reference sequence). The CDR3 is 19 amino acids. The CDR3 sequence: CSARPLGTGVIRGDQPQHF. CDR3 nucleotides: TGCAGTGCTAGGCCCCTAGGGACAGGGGTAATACGCGGCGATCAGCCCCAGCATTTT.

This clonotype occurred a few times. V usage is TRBV19 and J usage is TRBJ2-2; D ambiguous. This CDR3 has 12 amino acids. The V gene lost 9 bases and the J gene lost 3 bases, with 8 bases spanning the gap. CDR1 is LNHDA, CDR2 SQIVND, per germline (reference sequence). This CDR3 reads CASLKDTGELFF. The CDR3 nucleotides are TGTGCCAGCCTTAAGGACACCGGGGAGCTGTTTTTT.

A few counts support this clonotype. The chain uses TRBV27 and TRBJ2-7, with D possibly TRBD1 on 6 matching bases. Germline CDR1 and CDR2: MNHEY and SMNVEV (reference sequence). V shed 3 bases and J shed 6 bases, with 15 bases lying between them. There are 14 residues in the CDR3. CDR3 in amino acids: CASSFTGQPTEQYF. CDR3 in DNA: TGTGCCAGCAGTTTCACCGGACAGCCGACCGAGCAGTACTTC.

About this clonotype itself: It may be a read error: a sequence one base away is much more abundant. The V gene is TRBV6-1, the J gene TRBJ1-1; no firm D call. Germline-derived CDR1 and CDR2 are MNHNS and SASEGT. The length of the CDR3 is 13 residues. The ends were cut back, 11 bases at V and 7 bases at J, with 20 bases in the middle. The CDR3 sequence: CAGGESSFFEAFF. CDR3 coding DNA: TGTGCCGGTGGGGAGTCAAGCTTCTTTGAAGCTTTCTTT.

This clonotype showed up many times. This chain joins TRBV6-2 or TRBV6-3 and TRBJ2-7; 10 nucleotides match TRBD2. CDR1 MNHEY and CDR2 SVGEGT come from the germline V gene. V dropped 2 bases and J dropped 3; count of bases not matched to a gene: 1. CDR3 length equals 14 residues. CDR3 residues: CASSYEREGYEQYF. Written as DNA, the CDR3 is TGTGCCAGCAGTTACGAGCGGGAGGGCTACGAGCAGTACTTC.

The V and J genes are TRBV10-3 and TRBJ2-2, with D possibly being TRBD1 (5 bases). This CDR3 contains 12 residues. Germline CDR1 reads ENHRY; CDR2 reads SYGVKD. V lost 7 bases and J lost 5, with 8 bases in between. The DNA for the CDR3 is TGTGCCATCACAGCAGGGACCGGGGAGCTGTTTTTT. Its translation is CAITAGTGELFF.

This clonotype was recorded at least ten times. The chain recombines TRBV28 with TRBJ2-5, with D possibly TRBD2 on 5 matching bases. V was shortened by 6 bases and J by 0 bases, with 11 bases between the two germline ends. Germline-derived CDR1 and CDR2 are MDHEN and SYDVKM. The CDR3 runs 14 residues. CDR3: CASSSTSHQETQYF. As DNA, the CDR3 is TGTGCCAGCAGCTCTACTAGTCACCAAGAGACCCAGTACTTC.

In this sample, this clonotype turned up many times. V and J are TRBV6-5 and TRBJ1-5; a possible D gene is TRBD1 (5 bases). Germline V lookup: CDR1 MNHEY, CDR2 SVGAGI. The CDR3 is made up of 14 amino acids. Trimming stripped 0 bases from V and 11 bases from J, with 14 bases between. CDR3 protein: CASSYSGRRSAQHF. The DNA of the CDR3 is TGTGCCAGCAGTTACTCGGGACGGCGGTCGGCCCAGCATTTT.

This clonotype was observed many times. The chain recombines TRBV6-5 with TRBJ1-2; a weak D match, TRBD1 (5 bases). This CDR3 is built from 13 residues. Per germline, CDR1 MNHEY and CDR2 SVGAGI. V shed 4 bases and J shed 8 bases, with 14 bases lying between them. CDR3 nucleotide sequence: TGTGCCAGCAGTTCGGAGGGGAGGAGAGGCTACACCTTC. This codes for CASSSEGRRGYTF.

In regard to this clonotype: A read error may explain this, as a much larger clone is one base away. V usage is TRBV7-3 and J usage is TRBJ1-2, with 8 bases that match TRBD1. The CDR3 has 14 residues. With V trimmed by 5 bases and J by 7 bases, 9 bases remained unmatched. Germline V gives CDR1 SGHTA, CDR2 FQGTGA. CDR3 nucleotide sequence: TGTGCCAGCAGCCACCCTGACAGGGGTCGTGGCTACACCTTC. It specifies CASSHPDRGRGYTF.